This is a list of T cell receptor beta chains from one sample in a study of blood T cell repertoires in COVID-19. TCRdb's table, derived via immunoSEQ multiplex PCR, lists solely in-frame clones and lacks some. The table has 9,500 to 12,000 clones, over 75% seen once. Sequenced input: peripheral blood. The receptor set was obtained from a man between 65 and 80 years old with active COVID-19. Both conserved end residues are part of each CDR3. Each record gives: J gene, D gene, clone size, V gene, CDR3 protein, CDR3 DNA. The D gene is left open where the match is weak. Clone sizes are given selectively: once, few, many, or a class where the clone is expanded.

TRBJ1-5 | TRBD1 | . | TRBV6-5 | CASRGTGVGNQPQHF | TGTGCCAGCCGCGGGACAGGGGTGGGCAATCAGCCCCAGCATTTT
TRBJ2-7 | . | few | TRBV7-9 | CASSRWGTGQKSYEQYF | TGTGCCAGCAGCCGGTGGGGCACGGGACAAAAATCCTACGAGCAGTACTTC
TRBJ1-4 | . | . | TRBV19 | CASSPPGEKLFF | TGTGCCAGTAGTCCGCCAGGGGAAAAACTGTTTTTT
TRBJ2-7 | TRBD1 | . | TRBV6-5 | CASTRGGRTYEQYF | TGTGCCAGCACCAGAGGGGGCAGGACCTACGAGCAGTACTTC
TRBJ2-7 | . | . | TRBV11-2 | CASSPEGHSYEQYF | TGTGCCAGCAGCCCCGAGGGACACTCCTACGAGCAGTACTTC
TRBJ1-1 | . | . | TRBV7-3 | CASSFSRSTEAFF | TGTGCCAGCAGCTTCTCCCGCAGTACAGAAGCTTTCTTT
TRBJ1-2 | . | . | TRBV7-3 | CASSLNRQGGYTF | TGTGCCAGCAGTCTAAATCGCCAGGGGGGCTACACCTTC
TRBJ2-5 | . | . | TRBV4-1 | CASSHPLGGQETQYF | TGCGCCAGCAGCCACCCGTTGGGGGGTCAAGAGACCCAGTACTTC
TRBJ2-7 | TRBD2 | . | TRBV19 | CASSIGGTSTYEQYF | TGTGCCAGTAGTATCGGGGGGACGTCTACCTACGAGCAGTACTTC
TRBJ1-1 | TRBD1 | . | TRBV7-3 | CASSSTGGPNTEAFF | TGTGCCAGCAGCTCGACAGGGGGCCCGAACACTGAAGCTTTCTTT
TRBJ2-5 | . | . | TRBV5-5 | CASSDPGFQETQYF | TGTGCCAGCAGCGATCCGGGGTTCCAAGAGACCCAGTACTTC
TRBJ1-4 | TRBD1 | . | TRBV2 | CASSHSDRGNEKLFF | TGTGCCAGCAGTCACTCGGACAGGGGTAATGAAAAACTGTTTTTT
TRBJ2-2 | TRBD1 | few | TRBV3-1/TRBV3-2 | CASSDRGANTGELFF | TGTGCCAGCAGCGACAGGGGCGCGAACACCGGGGAGCTGTTTTTT
TRBJ2-5 | . | . | TRBV7-9 | CASLIEPLGETQYF | TGTGCCAGTCTTATTGAGCCCCTAGGAGAGACCCAGTACTTC
TRBJ2-1 | TRBD1 | . | TRBV18 | CASSPRQGYNEQFF | TGTGCCAGCTCACCCCGACAGGGATACAATGAGCAGTTCTTC
TRBJ1-5 | . | few | TRBV5-6 | CASSIGQNSNQPQHF | TGTGCCAGCAGCATAGGACAGAATAGCAATCAGCCCCAGCATTTT
TRBJ1-3 | . | . | TRBV4-1 | CASSLTGIYRTSGNTIYF | TGCGCCAGCAGCCTAACCGGGATCTACCGAACCTCTGGAAACACCATATATTTT
TRBJ2-7 | . | . | TRBV7-2 | CASSLDGQKLYEQYF | TGTGCCAGCAGCTTAGATGGACAGAAACTCTACGAGCAGTACTTC
TRBJ2-5 | . | . | TRBV19 | CASSRLGFQETQYF | TGTGCCAGTAGTAGGCTCGGGTTTCAAGAGACCCAGTACTTC
TRBJ2-7 | TRBD1 | . | TRBV30 | CAWSVVQPGQGGEQYF | TGTGCCTGGAGTGTAGTCCAACCGGGACAGGGTGGCGAGCAGTACTTC
TRBJ2-2 | . | . | TRBV3-1/TRBV3-2 | CASIGSRATGELFF | TGTGCCAGCATCGGATCGCGGGCGACCGGGGAGCTGTTTTTT
TRBJ1-6 | . | once | TRBV4-1 | CASSQGQPRNSPLHF | TGCGCCAGCAGCCAAGGACAGCCAAGGAATTCACCCCTCCACTTT
TRBJ2-7 | TRBD2 | . | TRBV19 | CASSSSGGPGYEQYF | TGTGCCAGTAGTTCGAGCGGGGGGCCAGGGTACGAGCAGTACTTC
TRBJ2-3 | TRBD2 | few | TRBV5-1 | CASRGGGARTDTQYF | TGCGCCAGCAGGGGCGGGGGGGCCAGGACAGATACGCAGTATTTT
TRBJ1-1 | . | large | TRBV28 | CAVRQGVEAFF | TGTGCCGTCCGGCAGGGCGTTGAAGCTTTCTTT
TRBJ2-3 | TRBD2 | . | TRBV11-2 | CASSFTSGGPVGTQYF | TGTGCCAGCAGCTTCACTAGCGGGGGCCCCGTAGGTACGCAGTATTTT
TRBJ1-3 | . | . | TRBV11-2 | CASSLGTRGNTIYF | TGTGCCAGCAGCTTGGGCACCCGAGGAAACACCATATATTTT
TRBJ2-7 | . | . | TRBV4-3 | CASSLSGTESDKQYF | TGCGCCAGCAGCCTTTCCGGGACTGAGTCTGATAAGCAGTACTTC
TRBJ1-1 | . | once | TRBV6-4 | CASSEDSYVNTEAFF | TGTGCCAGCAGCGAGGACAGCTACGTGAACACTGAAGCTTTCTTT
TRBJ2-1 | TRBD1 | . | TRBV14 | CASSQGRTGAYNEQFF | TGTGCCAGCAGCCAAGGAAGGACAGGGGCCTACAATGAGCAGTTCTTC
TRBJ2-1 | . | . | TRBV6-5 | CAGQGSNEQFF | TGTGCCGGGCAGGGAAGCAATGAGCAGTTCTTC
TRBJ1-5 | . | . | TRBV6-6 | CASSYRSQGLNQPQHF | TGTGCCAGCAGCTACAGGTCGCAGGGCCTAAATCAGCCCCAGCATTTT
TRBJ1-2 | . | . | TRBV3-1/TRBV3-2 | CASRGGEGYTF | TGTGCCAGCCGAGGGGGGGAGGGCTACACCTTC
TRBJ1-5 | . | few | TRBV6-5 | CASRWGGAQPQHF | TGTGCCAGCAGGTGGGGAGGGGCTCAGCCCCAGCATTTT
TRBJ1-1 | . | . | TRBV3-1/TRBV3-2 | CASRGGTEAFF | TGTGCCAGCAGAGGGGGTACTGAAGCTTTCTTT
TRBJ2-2 | TRBD2 | . | TRBV11-3 | CASSPGLAGDTGELFF | TGTGCCAGCAGCCCAGGACTAGCGGGGGACACCGGGGAGCTGTTTTTT
TRBJ2-1 | . | . | TRBV6-4 | CASSIGNGAYNEQFF | TGTGCCAGCAGTATAGGTAACGGGGCCTACAATGAGCAGTTCTTC
TRBJ2-7 | . | . | TRBV18 | CASSPRGAAYEQYF | TGTGCCAGCTCACCACGCGGGGCCGCCTACGAGCAGTACTTC
TRBJ2-1 | TRBD2 | . | TRBV6-1 | CASSEGSGGEQFF | TGTGCCAGCAGTGAAGGGAGCGGGGGGGAGCAGTTCTTC
TRBJ1-2 | . | . | TRBV6-1 | CASSDRYGYTF | TGTGCCAGCAGTGACAGGTATGGCTACACCTTC
TRBJ1-4 | . | . | TRBV2 | CASIWADRTEKLFF | TGTGCCAGCATTTGGGCCGATCGTACCGAAAAACTGTTTTTT
TRBJ2-7 | . | . | TRBV6-2/TRBV6-3 | CASSPPTDYEQYF | TGTGCCAGCAGTCCCCCGACAGACTACGAGCAGTACTTC
TRBJ1-5 | TRBD1 | . | TRBV4-2 | CASSYPGQNQPQHF | TGTGCCAGCAGCTACCCGGGACAGAATCAGCCCCAGCATTTT
TRBJ2-5 | TRBD2 | . | TRBV3-1/TRBV3-2 | CASSRRLAGGQSETQYF | TGTGCCAGCAGCCGCCGACTAGCGGGGGGGCAATCAGAGACCCAGTACTTC
TRBJ1-6 | . | few | TRBV11-2 | CASSLVGVRTLHF | TGTGCCAGCAGCTTAGTCGGGGTTAGGACCCTCCACTTT
TRBJ1-3 | . | . | TRBV7-6 | CASSLGRGGGNTIYF | TGTGCCAGCAGCCTCGGGAGGGGTGGAGGAAACACCATATATTTT
TRBJ2-1 | . | once | TRBV11-2 | CASSLGPHGGAVDEQFF | TGTGCCAGCAGCTTAGGACCTCATGGGGGGGCGGTCGATGAGCAGTTCTTC
TRBJ1-4 | TRBD1 | . | TRBV12-3/TRBV12-4 | CAIRRQGAEKLFF | TGTGCTATTAGGAGACAGGGGGCTGAAAAACTGTTTTTT
TRBJ2-5 | . | . | TRBV18 | CASSLIQGRGRQETQYF | TGTGCCAGCTCACTCATACAGGGTAGGGGTCGGCAAGAGACCCAGTACTTC
TRBJ1-5 | . | once | TRBV28 | CASTQSKGNNQPQHF | TGTGCCAGCACCCAAAGTAAGGGGAACAATCAGCCCCAGCATTTT
TRBJ2-1 | . | . | TRBV25-1 | CASSEYPSSNEQFF | TGTGCCAGCAGTGAATACCCCTCGAGCAATGAGCAGTTCTTC
TRBJ2-3 | TRBD2 | . | TRBV6-2/TRBV6-3 | CASSPQRGVTDTQYF | TGTGCCAGCAGTCCGCAGCGGGGGGTCACAGATACGCAGTATTTT
TRBJ1-1 | TRBD1 | . | TRBV5-1 | CASSFRQGANTEAFF | TGCGCCAGCAGCTTCCGACAGGGTGCGAACACTGAAGCTTTCTTT
TRBJ2-3 | . | . | TRBV27 | CASSFRVGSNTDTQYF | TGTGCCAGCAGTTTCAGGGTAGGGTCTAACACAGATACGCAGTATTTT
TRBJ2-5 | . | . | TRBV7-9 | CASSSTHETQYF | TGTGCCAGCAGCTCAACACATGAGACCCAGTACTTC
TRBJ1-1 | TRBD1 | . | TRBV14 | CASRGQVYTEAFF | TGTGCCAGCAGGGGACAGGTGTACACTGAAGCTTTCTTT
TRBJ2-1 | . | . | TRBV29-1 | CSVGESSYNEQFF | TGCAGCGTTGGGGAGAGCTCCTACAATGAGCAGTTCTTC
TRBJ2-5 | . | . | TRBV5-4 | CASRVALAETQYF | TGTGCCAGCAGGGTAGCCCTTGCTGAGACCCAGTACTTC
TRBJ2-5 | TRBD2 | . | TRBV24-1 | CATSDFSGVGRETQYF | TGTGCCACCAGTGACTTCAGCGGGGTAGGGCGGGAGACCCAGTACTTC
TRBJ1-1 | . | . | TRBV5-1 | CASSKGGNTEAFF | TGCGCCAGCAGCAAAGGGGGGAACACTGAAGCTTTCTTT